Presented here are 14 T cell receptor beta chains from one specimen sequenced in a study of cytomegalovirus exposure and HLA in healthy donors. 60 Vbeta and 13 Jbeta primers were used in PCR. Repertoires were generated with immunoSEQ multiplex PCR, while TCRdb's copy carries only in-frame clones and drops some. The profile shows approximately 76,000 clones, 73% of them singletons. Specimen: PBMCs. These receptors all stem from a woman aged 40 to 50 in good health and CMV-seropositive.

CDR3 in amino acids: CASRPGGQGNEQFF. The CDR3 nucleotides read TGTGCCAGCAGACCGGGAGGGCAGGGCAATGAGCAGTTCTTC. The chain links TRBV6-5 to TRBJ2-1, with TRBD2 identical over 8 bases. CDR3 size: 14 residues. With 6 bases clipped from V and 6 bases from J, the junction kept 7 bases outside the gene matches. In germline, CDR1 is MNHEY, CDR2 SVGAGI.

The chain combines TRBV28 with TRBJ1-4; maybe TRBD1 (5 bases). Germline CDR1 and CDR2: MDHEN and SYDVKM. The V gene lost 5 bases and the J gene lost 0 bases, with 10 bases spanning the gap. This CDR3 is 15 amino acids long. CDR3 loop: CASSLPQATNEKLFF. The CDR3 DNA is TGTGCCAGCAGTCTGCCACAGGCAACTAATGAAAAACTGTTTTTT.

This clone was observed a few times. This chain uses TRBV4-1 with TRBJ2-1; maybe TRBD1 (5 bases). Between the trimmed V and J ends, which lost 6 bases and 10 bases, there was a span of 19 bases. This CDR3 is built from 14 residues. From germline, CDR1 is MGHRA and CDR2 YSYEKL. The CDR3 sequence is CASRPLLQGSEQFF. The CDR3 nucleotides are TGCGCCAGCAGACCCCTCTTGCAGGGATCCGAGCAGTTCTTC.

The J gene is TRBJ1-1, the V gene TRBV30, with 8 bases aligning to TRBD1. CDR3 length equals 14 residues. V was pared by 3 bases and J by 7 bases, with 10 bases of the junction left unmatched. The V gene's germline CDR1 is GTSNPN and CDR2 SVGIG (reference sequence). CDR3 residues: CAWRSGQGSNEAFF. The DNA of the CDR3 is TGTGCCTGGAGGAGTGGACAGGGTAGTAATGAAGCTTTCTTT.

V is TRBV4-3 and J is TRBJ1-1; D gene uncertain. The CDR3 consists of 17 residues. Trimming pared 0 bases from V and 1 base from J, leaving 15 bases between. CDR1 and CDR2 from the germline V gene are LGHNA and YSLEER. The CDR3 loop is CASSQDGPPGANTEAFF. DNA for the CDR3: TGCGCCAGCAGCCAAGATGGGCCCCCGGGAGCGAACACTGAAGCTTTCTTT.

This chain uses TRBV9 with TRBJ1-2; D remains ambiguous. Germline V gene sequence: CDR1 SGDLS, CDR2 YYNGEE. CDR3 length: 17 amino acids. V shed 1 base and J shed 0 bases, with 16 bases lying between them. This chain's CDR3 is CASSVRPGIQTNYGYTF. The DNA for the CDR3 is TGTGCCAGCAGCGTACGGCCGGGAATACAAACTAACTATGGCTACACCTTC.

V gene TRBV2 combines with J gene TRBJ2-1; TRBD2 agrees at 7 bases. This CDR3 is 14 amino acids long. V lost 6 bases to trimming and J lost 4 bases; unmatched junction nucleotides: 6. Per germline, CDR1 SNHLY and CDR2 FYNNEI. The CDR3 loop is CASSGGRVYNEQFF. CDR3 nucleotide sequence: TGTGCCAGCAGCGGAGGGAGGGTATACAATGAGCAGTTCTTC.

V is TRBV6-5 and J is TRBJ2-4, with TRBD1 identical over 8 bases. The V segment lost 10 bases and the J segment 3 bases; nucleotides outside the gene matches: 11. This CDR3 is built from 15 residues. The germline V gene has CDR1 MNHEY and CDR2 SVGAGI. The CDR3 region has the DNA TGTGCCACCCAGAGCTTGGACAGGGTCAAAAACATTCAGTACTTC. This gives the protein CATQSLDRVKNIQYF.

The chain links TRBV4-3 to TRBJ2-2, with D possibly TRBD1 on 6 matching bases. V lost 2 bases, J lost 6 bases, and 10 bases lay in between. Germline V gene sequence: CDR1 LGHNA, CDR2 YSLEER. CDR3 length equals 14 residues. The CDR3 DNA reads TGCGCCAGCAGCCAAACAGGGACCGCCGGGGAGCTGTTTTTT. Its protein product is CASSQTGTAGELFF.

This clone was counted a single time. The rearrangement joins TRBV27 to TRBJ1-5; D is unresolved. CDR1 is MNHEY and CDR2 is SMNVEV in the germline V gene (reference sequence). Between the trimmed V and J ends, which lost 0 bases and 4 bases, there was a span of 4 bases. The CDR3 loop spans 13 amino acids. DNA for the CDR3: TGTGCCAGCAGTTTATCGCGGAATCAGCCCCAGCATTTT. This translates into CASSLSRNQPQHF.

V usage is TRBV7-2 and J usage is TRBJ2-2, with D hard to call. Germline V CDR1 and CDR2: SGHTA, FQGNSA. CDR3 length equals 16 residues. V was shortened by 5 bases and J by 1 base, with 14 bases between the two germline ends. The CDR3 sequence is CASSRLPSGNTGELFF. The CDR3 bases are TGTGCCAGCAGCAGACTGCCATCTGGGAACACCGGGGAGCTGTTTTTT.

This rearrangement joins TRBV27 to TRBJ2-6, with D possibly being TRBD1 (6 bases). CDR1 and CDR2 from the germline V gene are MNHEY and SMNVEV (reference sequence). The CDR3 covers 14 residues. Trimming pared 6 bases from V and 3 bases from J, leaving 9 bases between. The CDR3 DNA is TGTGCCAGCAGCCCAGGGGATGGGGCCAACGTCCTGACTTTC. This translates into CASSPGDGANVLTF.

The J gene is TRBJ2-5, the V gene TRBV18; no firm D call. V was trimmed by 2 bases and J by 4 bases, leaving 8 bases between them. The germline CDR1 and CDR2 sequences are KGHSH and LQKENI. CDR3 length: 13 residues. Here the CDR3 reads CASSPVRGETQYF. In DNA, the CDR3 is TGTGCCAGCTCACCAGTTAGAGGAGAGACCCAGTACTTC. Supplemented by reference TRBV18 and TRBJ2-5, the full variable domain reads NAGVMQNPRHLVRRRGQEARLRCSPMKGHSHVYWYRQLPEEGLKFMVYLQKENIIDESGMPKERFSAEFPKEGPSILRIQQVVRGDSAAYFCASSPVRGETQYFGPGTRLLVL.

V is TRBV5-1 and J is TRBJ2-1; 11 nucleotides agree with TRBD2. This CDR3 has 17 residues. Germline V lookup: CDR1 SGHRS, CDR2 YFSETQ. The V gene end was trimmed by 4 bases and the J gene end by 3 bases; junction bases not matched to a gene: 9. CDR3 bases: TGCGCCAGCAGCCCGAACATAGCGGGGGGGCACTACAATGAGCAGTTCTTC. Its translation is CASSPNIAGGHYNEQFF.